The entry below describes one T cell receptor beta chain. Antigen: not known. These data are taken from a study of OX40 agonist ivuxolimab in advanced cancers. Study details: Three patients, one with hepatocellular carcinoma and two with cutaneous melanoma, responded partially.

The investigators sampled blood at baseline, at cycle 4 day 1, and at cycle 7 day 1. Points from the study as a whole: Normalized expansion of T-cell clones was also low for some nonresponders. CD4+ and CD8+ blood T cells expanded clonally by week 6 at 0.1 to 3.0 mg/kg.

Assay used: immunoSEQ multiplex PCR; TCRdb lists only in-frame clones, some missing. The sample includes roughly 26,000 clones, around 90% of them seen just once. The TCR sequence derives from an adult with an advanced solid tumor such as melanoma, head and neck, liver or kidney cancer. The material was CD4+ or CD8+ T cells sorted from blood, obtained in a trial of the OX40 agonist ivuxolimab.

The CDR3 nucleotides read TGTGCCAGCAGTTTATCCGGGACCGTCAATCAGCCCCAGCATTTT. Protein product: CASSLSGTVNQPQHF. This chain connects TRBV27 to TRBJ1-5, with a possible D match to TRBD1 (5 bases). Trimming took off 0 bases at V and 3 bases at J, with 9 bases between the two ends. Germline lookup yields CDR1 MNHEY and CDR2 SMNVEV (reference sequence). The CDR3 length is 15 residues.